The T cell receptor (beta chain) under discussion was sequenced for a study of shared clonotypes between healthy human individuals. Study context: Per donor, three plates held CD4 naive cells, three held CD4 memory, two held CD8 naive and one held CD8 memory.

Germline V gene data show CDR1 as LNHDA and CDR2 as SQIVND (reference sequence). Trimming took 1 base from V and 0 from J, leaving 9 bases between them. This CDR3 region has 15 residues. Some clones are missing from TCRdb's copy, which holds only in-frame ones; the method was immunoSEQ multiplex PCR. This table has roughly 380,000 clones, 90% to 97% appearing once. Source material: memory CD8+ T cells sorted from blood. As for subset: CD45RO+ cells pooled with CCR7-negative TemRA cells. This chain connects TRBV19 to TRBJ1-1; D not certain. The sequence was collected from a man aged 25-40 years in good health. CDR3 sequence reads: CASSIGEWMNTEAFF. Written as DNA, the CDR3 is TGTGCCAGTAGTATAGGTGAGTGGATGAACACTGAAGCTTTCTTT. The entire variable domain, with the rest obtained from reference TRBV19 and TRBJ1-1, is as follows: DGGITQSPKYLFRKEGQNVTLSCEQNLNHDAMYWYRQDPGQGLRLIYYSQIVNDFQKGDIAEGYSVSREKKESFPLTVTSAQKNPTAFYLCASSIGEWMNTEAFFGQGTRLTVV.